This T cell receptor beta chain was found in a study of CD8 T cells in Susac syndrome. The CDR3 loop spans 15 amino acids. With V trimmed by 5 bases and J by 4 bases, 9 bases remained unmatched. Germline lookup yields CDR1 MDHEN and CDR2 SYDVKM. Reverse transcription used about 0.45 to 1 ug RNA and random hexamers. One entry per CDR3 protein, called by TCRdb with MiXCR from the immunoSEQ multiplex PCR reads. This table has roughly 80,000 distinct CDR3 sequences, around 94% appearing once. The TCR comes from a human donor with Susac syndrome. Material: CD8+ T cells from PBMCs. The rearrangement links TRBV28 to TRBJ1-2; 8 bases are shared with TRBD1. In DNA, the CDR3 is TGTGCCAGCAGTCTTCGGACAGGGAGCTCCTATGGCTACACCTTC. Translating it yields CASSLRTGSSYGYTF.